A selection of T cell receptor beta chains follows, all from one sample in a study of tumor-infiltrating lymphocytes in glioblastoma multiforme. TCRdb re-analysed the multiplex PCR reads in MiXCR, keeping a single row per CDR3 protein. The sample contains about 9,600 distinct CDR3 sequences, about 67% of which appear only once. Sequencing was performed on brain tumor tissue. These receptors were obtained from a male donor with glioblastoma. Both conserved end residues are part of each CDR3. D genes are given only for firm matches. A clone size is listed for some rows: how often the clone was seen (once, few, many), or a class if it is expanded.

cdr3_aa cdr3_nt clone_size j_call d_call v_call
CASSRDREETECF TGTGCCAGCAGCCGGGACAGGGAGGAGACCGAGTGCTTC NA TRBJ2-5 TRBD1 TRBV11-2
CAGSSVAASGSSNEQFF TGTGCCGGCAGCTCTGTTGCGGCTAGCGGGAGCAGTAATGAGCAGTTCTTC NA TRBJ2-1 TRBD2 TRBV11-1
CASRQGPQTQYF TGTGCCAGCCGTCAGGGGCCGCAGACCCAGTACTTC once TRBJ2-5 NA TRBV12-3/TRBV12-4
CASSQEGSGVGSYEQYF TGTGCCAGCAGCCAAGAGGGGTCAGGGGTGGGCTCCTACGAGCAGTACTTC NA TRBJ2-7 NA TRBV4-2
CASSPAMVHEQYF TGTGCCAGCAGTCCCGCCATGGTCCACGAGCAGTACTTC few TRBJ2-7 NA TRBV6-2/TRBV6-3
CASSLDLEGVWYEQYF TGTGCCAGCAGCTTAGATCTGGAGGGAGTCTGGTACGAGCAGTACTTC NA TRBJ2-7 NA TRBV11-3
CAIEKENNEQFF TGTGCCATCGAGAAGGAAAACAATGAGCAGTTCTTC NA TRBJ2-1 NA TRBV10-3
CAGSWTANTGALF TGTGCCGGCAGTTGGACGGCGAACACTGGAGCTTTATTT few TRBJ1-1 NA TRBV6-5
CVSSPPHTSGPRAGELFF TGTGTCAGCAGCCCACCCCATACTAGCGGCCCTCGGGCCGGGGAGCTGTTTTTT NA TRBJ2-2 TRBD2 TRBV7-9
CGAANYLGGSPLHF TGCGGTGCTGCAAATTATCTGGGGGGATCACCCCTCCACTTT NA TRBJ1-6 NA TRBV20-1
CSVAWLSQGLGTDTQYF TGCAGTGTCGCATGGTTATCACAGGGACTTGGCACAGATACGCAGTATTTT NA TRBJ2-3 NA TRBV20-1
CASSEDSNTVELFF TGCGCCAGCAGCGAGGACAGTAACACCGTCGAGCTGTTTTTT NA TRBJ2-2 NA TRBV4-3
CASSFQRTGGTEAFF TGTGCCAGCAGCTTCCAGAGGACAGGGGGTACTGAAGCTTTCTTT NA TRBJ1-1 TRBD1 TRBV11-1
CASSSQRGAGTGELFF TGTGCCAGCAGCTCCCAGCGGGGGGCGGGAACCGGGGAGCTGTTTTTT once TRBJ2-2 TRBD2 TRBV11-2
CASSAGATYEQYF TGTGCCAGCAGCGCAGGGGCCACCTACGAGCAGTACTTC NA TRBJ2-7 NA TRBV9
CAGSLEGGTNYEQYF TGTGCCGGCAGCTTAGAAGGCGGGACGAATTACGAGCAGTACTTC NA TRBJ2-7 NA TRBV7-8
CSASGSGGPSQETQYF TGCAGTGCTAGTGGGTCGGGAGGGCCCTCCCAAGAGACCCAGTACTTC NA TRBJ2-5 TRBD2 TRBV20-1
CASSQDSERKQYF TGTGCCAGCAGCCAAGATAGTGAGAGGAAGCAGTACTTC NA TRBJ2-7 NA TRBV4-2
CASSLDGRWSSYNSPLHF TGTGCCAGCAGCTTAGATGGGCGGTGGAGCTCCTATAATTCACCCCTCCACTTT NA TRBJ1-6 NA TRBV11-2
CSANSQGDIQYF TGCAGTGCCAACTCTCAGGGAGACATTCAGTACTTC NA TRBJ2-4 NA TRBV20-1
CSASGETALNEKLFF TGCAGTGCTAGTGGCGAGACAGCTCTTAATGAAAAACTGTTTTTT NA TRBJ1-4 NA TRBV20-1
CASSQDLMNVRGLYSSYNEQFF TGCGCCAGCAGCCAAGATCTAATGAATGTGAGGGGGCTCTATAGCTCCTACAATGAGCAGTTCTTC NA TRBJ2-1 TRBD1 TRBV4-1